This is a list of T cell receptor beta chains from one sample in a study of shared clonotypes between healthy human individuals. The repertoire was sequenced with immunoSEQ multiplex PCR; TCRdb's copy has only in-frame clones and lacks some. The sample shows about 710,000 clones, 72% of them seen only once. The sample taken for sequencing was memory CD4+ T cells sorted from blood. The source is a woman aged 25 to 39 in good health. CDR3s include the opening cysteine and the closing phenylalanine or tryptophan. D genes are given only for firm matches. Expanded clones are given a class, and other clones once, few, many or no size at all.

>TRBV7-2|TRBJ1-3|TRBD1|.
CASRSGTERNTIYF
TGTGCCAGCAGATCCGGGACAGAGAGAAACACCATATATTTT
>TRBV14|TRBJ2-1|.|few
CASSQSLISNEQFF
TGTGCCAGCAGCCAGAGTCTAATCTCCAATGAGCAGTTCTTC
>TRBV7-8|TRBJ2-7|.|.
CASSSPQGGREQYF
TGTGCCAGCAGCTCCCCCCAAGGGGGGCGGGAGCAGTACTTC
>TRBV7-9|TRBJ1-1|.|.
CASKAGASNTEAFF
TGTGCCAGCAAGGCCGGAGCCTCGAACACTGAAGCTTTCTTT
>TRBV28|TRBJ2-1|TRBD1|.
CASSPGTAPYNEQFF
TGTGCCAGCAGTCCCGGGACAGCCCCCTACAATGAGCAGTTCTTC
>TRBV5-6|TRBJ1-1|.|.
CASSLTGSTEAFF
TGTGCCAGCAGCTTGACAGGGAGCACTGAAGCTTTCTTT
>TRBV4-1|TRBJ1-4|TRBD1|.
CASSQTGVGNEKLFF
TGCGCCAGCAGCCAAACAGGGGTGGGGAATGAAAAACTGTTTTTT
>TRBV21-1|TRBJ2-5|.|.
CASSKGTSGRALFETQYF
TGTGCCAGCAGCAAGGGGACTAGCGGGAGGGCTCTCTTTGAGACCCAGTACTTC
>TRBV9|TRBJ2-1|.|.
CASATIDNEQFF
TGTGCCAGTGCGACTATCGACAATGAGCAGTTCTTC
>TRBV28|TRBJ2-7|TRBD1|.
CASGRQGKWYEQYF
TGTGCCAGCGGGAGACAGGGCAAGTGGTACGAGCAGTACTTC
>TRBV6-5|TRBJ1-6|TRBD1|.
CASSKQGFDNSPLHF
TGTGCCAGCAGCAAACAGGGGTTTGATAATTCACCCCTCCACTTT
>TRBV6-5|TRBJ1-2|.|.
CASSYSQKYGYTF
TGTGCCAGCAGTTACTCACAGAAATATGGCTACACCTTC
>TRBV6-5|TRBJ1-3|TRBD1|.
CASSQPGTAGNTIYF
TGTGCCAGCAGTCAACCCGGGACAGCTGGAAACACCATATATTTT
>TRBV2|TRBJ2-1|.|.
CASRRRQADYNEQFF
TGTGCCAGCAGGCGACGACAAGCCGACTACAATGAGCAGTTCTTC
>TRBV7-2|TRBJ1-5|.|.
CASSPFGDSNQPQHF
TGTGCCAGCAGCCCGTTCGGGGACAGCAATCAGCCCCAGCATTTT
>TRBV28|TRBJ2-1|.|.
CASSLAYGTLKSSYNEQFF
TGTGCCAGCAGTTTAGCGTACGGGACTCTGAAAAGCTCCTACAATGAGCAGTTCTTC
>TRBV15|TRBJ2-5|TRBD2|.
CATSRGGLAGQETQYF
TGTGCCACCAGCAGAGGCGGGCTAGCGGGACAAGAGACCCAGTACTTC
>TRBV5-4|TRBJ2-7|TRBD2|once
CASSFGLAGGPYEQYF
TGTGCCAGCAGCTTTGGACTAGCGGGAGGACCCTACGAGCAGTACTTC
>TRBV7-2|TRBJ2-7|.|.
CASSSRRVRGSYEQYF
TGTGCCAGCAGCTCAAGGAGGGTCAGGGGTTCCTACGAGCAGTACTTC
>TRBV19|TRBJ2-3|TRBD1|.
CASGDRALTDTQYF
TGTGCCAGTGGGGACAGGGCCCTGACAGATACGCAGTATTTT
>TRBV9|TRBJ2-7|.|.
CASSVGRIMGEQYF
TGTGCCAGCAGCGTAGGCAGGATTATGGGGGAGCAGTACTTC
>TRBV4-2|TRBJ1-3|TRBD1|few
CASSHPGTGGRSGNTIYF
TGTGCCAGCAGCCATCCCGGGACAGGGGGTAGGTCTGGAAACACCATATATTTT
>TRBV27|TRBJ1-4|.|.
CASSFGAEGPNEKLFF
TGTGCCAGCAGTTTCGGGGCTGAAGGACCTAATGAAAAACTGTTTTTT
>TRBV4-1|TRBJ1-1|.|.
CASSQDRGARQLNTEAFF
TGCGCCAGCAGCCAAGATAGAGGGGCCCGCCAACTGAACACTGAAGCTTTCTTT
>TRBV28|TRBJ2-7|.|few
CATHRDAYEQYF
TGTGCCACCCACAGGGACGCCTACGAGCAGTACTTC
>TRBV29-1|TRBJ2-7|TRBD1|.
CSVAQGARSYEQYF
TGCAGCGTAGCTCAGGGGGCGCGTTCTTACGAGCAGTACTTC
>TRBV30|TRBJ2-5|.|.
CAWRGRKGDQETQYF
TGTGCCTGGAGGGGGCGAAAGGGAGACCAAGAGACCCAGTACTTC
>TRBV11-2|TRBJ1-4|.|.
CASSTQRDEKLFF
TGTGCCAGCAGCACCCAGAGGGATGAAAAACTGTTTTTT
>TRBV28|TRBJ2-7|.|.
CASSARFYEQYF
TGTGCCAGCAGTGCTCGGTTCTACGAGCAGTACTTC
>TRBV4-1|TRBJ1-1|TRBD1|.
CASSPQSDRGWATEAFF
TGCGCCAGCAGCCCCCAGAGCGACAGGGGTTGGGCCACTGAAGCTTTCTTT
>TRBV6-1|TRBJ1-5|TRBD1|few
CASLGTASGQPQHF
TGTGCCAGCCTAGGGACAGCCTCAGGCCAGCCCCAGCATTTT
>TRBV27|TRBJ1-5|.|.
CASSLMGNQPQHF
TGTGCCAGCAGTTTAATGGGCAATCAGCCCCAGCATTTT
>TRBV15|TRBJ1-2|.|.
CATSRDRPIYGYTF
TGTGCCACCAGCAGAGACCGACCCATTTATGGCTACACCTTC
>TRBV19|TRBJ2-7|TRBD1|.
CASSIGTGGSYEQYF
TGTGCCAGTAGTATAGGGACAGGGGGCTCCTACGAGCAGTACTTC
>TRBV29-1|TRBJ1-2|.|few
CSVASLKIGYTF
TGCAGCGTTGCCTCTCTCAAGATCGGCTACACCTTC
>TRBV5-4|TRBJ1-2|.|.
CASSFRGYTF
TGTGCCAGCAGCTTCAGGGGCTACACCTTC
>TRBV9|TRBJ2-3|TRBD2|.
CASSVGIGSGRADTQYF
TGTGCCAGCAGCGTAGGTATCGGTAGCGGGAGAGCAGATACGCAGTATTTT
>TRBV2|TRBJ2-3|TRBD2|.
CASSPPGLGDTQYF
TGTGCCAGCAGTCCACCGGGACTAGGTGATACGCAGTATTTT
>TRBV19|TRBJ2-1|.|.
CASSGADGFGEQFF
TGTGCCAGTAGTGGAGCCGATGGGTTCGGTGAGCAGTTCTTC
>TRBV11-2|TRBJ1-5|.|.
CASRRGFGNQPQHF
TGTGCCAGTCGGAGGGGATTCGGCAATCAGCCCCAGCATTTT
>TRBV2|TRBJ2-3|.|.
CASSKRDTQYF
TGTGCCAGCAGTAAACGAGATACGCAGTATTTT
>TRBV5-1|TRBJ2-5|.|.
CASSLGSTGGHQTQYF
TGCGCCAGCAGCTTGGGTAGTACCGGGGGTCACCAGACCCAGTACTTC
>TRBV5-1|TRBJ2-7|.|.
CASSLVVLAGALAVDEQYF
TGCGCCAGCAGCTTGGTGGTTTTGGCAGGAGCGTTGGCAGTCGACGAGCAGTACTTC
>TRBV29-1|TRBJ2-7|.|once
CSVFQGGVPYEQYF
TGCAGCGTTTTTCAGGGGGGGGTTCCCTACGAGCAGTACTTC